The 15 T cell receptor beta chains below all came from one sample that was sequenced in a study of blood T cell repertoires in COVID-19. TCRdb's copy holds only in-frame clones and misses some; the assay was immunoSEQ multiplex PCR. The sample consists of 92,000 or so clones, around 72% of them appearing once. The source material was peripheral blood. The source is a woman over 75 with acute or convalescent COVID-19.

With respect to this clone: The sample carries other DNA sequences with the same CDR3. The chain carries TRBV12-3 or TRBV12-4 and TRBJ2-6; D gene uncertain. Trimming pared 3 bases from V and 4 bases from J, leaving 4 bases between. This CDR3 spans 13 amino acids. CDR3 sequence reads: CASSLLGANVLTF. The CDR3 DNA reads as TGTGCCAGCAGTTTGCTAGGGGCCAACGTCCTGACTTTC.

Details on this clone: Other nucleotide sequences from this sample produce the same CDR3. CDR3 nucleotides: TGTGCCAGCAGCTCACAGGGTAACACTGAAGCTTTCTTT. This codes for CASSSQGNTEAFF. The V call is TRBV14, the J call TRBJ1-1; perhaps TRBD1 as D (6 bases). The CDR3 covers 13 residues. Trimming stripped 5 bases from V and 2 bases from J, with 9 bases between. Germline assignment: CDR1 SGHDN and CDR2 FVKESK.

The table lists this clone with a few counts. V usage is TRBV30 and J usage is TRBJ1-1; D may be TRBD1 (5 bases). This CDR3 region has 13 residues. The germline V and J ends were trimmed by 1 base and 0 bases, with 6 bases remaining between them. CDR1 is GTSNPN, CDR2 SVGIG, per germline (reference sequence). CDR3 sequence reads: CAWSGQLNTEAFF. DNA for the CDR3: TGTGCCTGGAGTGGACAGCTGAACACTGAAGCTTTCTTT.

The genes are TRBV15 and TRBJ2-2, with 9 bases lining up with TRBD1. Germline CDR1 and CDR2: LNHNV and YYDKDF (reference sequence). This CDR3 comprises 17 residues. With V trimmed by 1 base and J by 5 bases, 8 bases remained unmatched. The CDR3 DNA is TGTGCCACCAGCAGAGCTCGTCCGGGACAGGGTACCGGGGAGCTGTTTTTT. It is translated as CATSRARPGQGTGELFF.

This clone is a singleton in its sample. The chain is built from TRBV5-1 and TRBJ1-1; possible D gene TRBD1, 5 bases. Trimming stripped 0 bases from V and 1 base from J, with 10 bases between. The germline gives CDR1 SGHRS, CDR2 YFSETQ. CDR3 length: 15 amino acids. In DNA, the CDR3 is TGCGCCAGCAGCTTGGAGGGGTTGCGGAACACTGAAGCTTTCTTT. Translating it yields CASSLEGLRNTEAFF.

This clone has just a few counts. V usage is TRBV24-1 and J usage is TRBJ1-2; 7 nucleotides match TRBD1. Trimming cost V 10 bases and J 2 bases; bases outside gene matches: 6. Per the germline V gene, CDR1 is KGHDR and CDR2 is SFDVKD. This CDR3 has 13 residues. CDR3 nucleotides: TGTGCCACGGAGGACAGGCGAAACTATGGCTACACCTTC. Translation gives CATEDRRNYGYTF.

The genes are TRBV9 and TRBJ2-4; tentative D call: TRBD1 (5 bases). Germline assignment: CDR1 SGDLS and CDR2 YYNGEE. Trimming shortened V by 0 bases and J by 7 bases, and 8 bases separated the two germline ends. The CDR3 consists of 13 residues. DNA of the CDR3: TGTGCCAGCAGCGTAGAGCCAGGGAACATTCAGTACTTC. This sequence encodes CASSVEPGNIQYF.

This clone was seen just once. V usage is TRBV5-5 and J usage is TRBJ1-5; D is uncertain. Germline CDR1 SGHKS, CDR2 YYEKEE (reference sequence). The V end lost 5 bases, the J end lost 3 bases, and 15 bases lay between the germline ends. The CDR3 sequence is 15 residues long. CDR3 sequence: CASRPGPSFNQPQHF. For the CDR3, the DNA is TGTGCCAGCAGGCCGGGTCCCTCTTTCAATCAGCCCCAGCATTTT.

This clone was found once. The gene calls are TRBV5-7 and TRBJ1-2, with TRBD1 matching 9 bases. TRBV5-7 is marked as an open reading frame, function uncertain. The CDR3 has 14 amino acids. Unmatched junction bases numbered 5, after V lost 2 bases and J lost 6 bases. The CDR3 here is CASSFPGQGNGYTF. CDR3 sequence (DNA): TGTGCCAGCAGCTTCCCGGGACAGGGCAATGGCTACACCTTC.

The chain joins TRBV19 to TRBJ1-1; 8 bases map to TRBD1. V lost 7 bases, J lost 5 bases, and 6 bases stayed unmatched. The length of the CDR3 is 13 residues. Germline V gene data show CDR1 as LNHDA and CDR2 as SQIVND (reference sequence). The CDR3 DNA sequence: TGTGCCAGTACCCAGGGGGCGCGGACTGAAGCTTTCTTT. This translates into CASTQGARTEAFF.

The V and J genes are TRBV30 and TRBJ2-3; 9 bases align to TRBD2. V trimming: 1 base; J trimming: 3 bases; junction bases outside the gene matches: 5. This CDR3 has 15 residues. Germline loops: CDR1 GTSNPN, CDR2 SVGIG (reference sequence). CDR3 in DNA: TGTGCCTGGAGTGAGCGGGGGGCCAAGACAGATACGCAGTATTTT. It encodes CAWSERGAKTDTQYF.

This chain links TRBV7-2 with TRBJ2-7; 12 nucleotides align to TRBD2. The V gene end was trimmed by 5 bases and the J gene end by 4 bases; junction bases not matched to a gene: 3. This CDR3 contains 14 residues. Germline V lookup: CDR1 SGHTA, CDR2 FQGNSA. The CDR3 loop reads CASSTTSGGYEQYF. The CDR3 DNA reads as TGTGCCAGCAGCACGACTAGCGGGGGTTACGAGCAGTACTTC. Full variable domain (remainder filled in from reference TRBV7-2 and TRBJ2-7): GAGVSQSPSNKVTEKGKDVELRCDPISGHTALYWYRQSLGQGLEFLIYFQGNSAPDKSGLPSDRFSAERTGGSVSTLTIQRTQQEDSAVYLCASSTTSGGYEQYFGPGTRLTVT.

This chain joins TRBV11-3 and TRBJ1-1, with D possibly matching TRBD1 (5 bases). CDR1 and CDR2 (germline): SGHNT, YENEEA. This CDR3 has 12 residues. Trimming took 1 base from V and 9 from J, leaving 9 bases between them. Here the CDR3 reads CASSLGGTKAFF. In DNA form, the CDR3 reads TGTGCCAGCAGCTTAGGGGGCACCAAAGCTTTCTTT.

The chain has TRBV29-1 and TRBJ1-3; no reliable D call. Looked up from germline, CDR1 is SQVTM and CDR2 is ANQGSEA. The CDR3 has 13 amino acids. Trimming shortened V by 4 bases and J by 0 bases, and 7 bases separated the two germline ends. CDR3 sequence: CSVALYSGNTIYF. Here the CDR3 DNA reads TGCAGCGTTGCCCTTTACTCTGGAAACACCATATATTTT.

The chain is built from TRBV6-5 and TRBJ1-1; the D is unclear. The CDR3 contains 14 residues. Trimming took 0 bases from V and 2 from J, leaving 7 bases between them. Germline CDR1 is MNHEY and CDR2 is SVGAGI. CDR3 sequence reads: CASSYSATNTEAFF. DNA for the CDR3: TGTGCCAGCAGTTACTCGGCGACAAACACTGAAGCTTTCTTT.